These 28 T cell receptor beta chains were all obtained from the same sample, sequenced in a study of T cells in Graves' hyperthyroidism and ophthalmopathy (dated by TCRdb to the late 2010s). The library was prepared using multiplex PCR. The sequencing machine was an Illumina HiSeq 2000. The TCR beta CDR3 regions were amplified from the RNA transcripts. The first round of RT-PCR for the TCR CDR3 was performed with the HTBI primer set and the Qiagen OneStep RT-PCR kit. TCRdb applied fastp at Q25 and MiXCR to the public reads, then kept only in-frame beta chains. Entries are consolidated by CDR3 protein sequence, retaining the most common genes and DNA. The table for this sample lists about 660,000 distinct CDR3 sequences; just under 45% of them were counted only once. Of the sample, less than 9% is held by the ten largest clones. Sequencing was done on a sample of peripheral blood or thyroid tissue (not recorded which). The receptors come from an adult man with Graves' disease, either hyperthyroidism or ophthalmopathy (not recorded which).

This clonotype was counted many times. This sequence joins TRBV7-9 and TRBJ2-7; 9 nucleotides align to TRBD1. This CDR3 has 15 residues. Germline CDR1 is SEHNR and CDR2 is FQNEAQ (reference sequence). Unmatched junction bases numbered 3, after V lost 2 bases and J lost 1 base. The CDR3 reads CASSLTGQGSYEQYF. Written as DNA, the CDR3 is TGTGCCAGCAGCTTAACGGGACAGGGATCCTACGAGCAGTACTTC.

This clonotype was found many times. The chain joins TRBV7-6 to TRBJ2-6, with TRBD2 matching 11 bases. This CDR3 has 18 amino acids. The junction had 5 bases not matched to a gene; V was cut back by 4 bases and J by 0 bases. Germline V CDR1 and CDR2: SGHVS, FNYEAQ. CDR3 nucleotides: TGTGCCAGCAGCTCAAGACTAGCGGGGAGCTCTGGGGCCAACGTCCTGACTTTC. Translated: CASSSRLAGSSGANVLTF.

Notes on this clonotype: Being one base from a much bigger clone, this may be a read error. This chain connects TRBV10-3 to TRBJ2-7, with a possible D match to TRBD1 (6 bases). Trimming stripped 5 bases from V and 4 bases from J, with 15 bases between. The CDR3 is 14 residues long. Germline values: CDR1 ENHRY, CDR2 SYGVKD. CDR3 loop: CAISSQGPGYEQYF. The CDR3 DNA follows: TGTGCCATCAGTTCGCAGGGGCCGGGGTACGAGCAGTACTTC.

At least ten counts were recorded for this clonotype. V gene TRBV7-2 combines with J gene TRBJ1-2; D call uncertain. Per the germline V gene, CDR1 is SGHTA and CDR2 is FQGNSA. Trimming cost V 0 bases and J 0 bases, with 5 bases left between them. The CDR3 has 14 amino acids. CDR3 in amino acids: CASSLAATNYGYTF. CDR3 coding DNA: TGTGCCAGCAGCTTAGCGGCAACTAACTATGGCTACACCTTC.

V is TRBV7-9 and J is TRBJ2-7; D perhaps matches TRBD1 (6 bases). The CDR3 has 13 amino acids. Germline V lookup: CDR1 SEHNR, CDR2 FQNEAQ (reference sequence). Trimming took off 6 bases at V and 2 bases at J, with 11 bases between the two ends. The DNA for the CDR3 is TGTGCCAGCAGTTCAGGGACAACCTACGAGCAGTACTTC. It translates to CASSSGTTYEQYF.

The sample holds a few counts of this clonotype. The gene calls are TRBV19 and TRBJ1-5; no reliable D call. In germline, CDR1 is LNHDA, CDR2 SQIVND (reference sequence). The V gene lost 4 bases and the J gene lost 5 bases, with 9 bases spanning the gap. This CDR3 has 13 residues. CDR3 DNA: TGTGCCAGTAGTACGGTGGATTATCAGCCCCAGCATTTT. Its protein product is CASSTVDYQPQHF.

The rearrangement uses TRBV7-9 and TRBJ1-5; D possibly corresponds to TRBD1 (6 bases). Trimming removed 8 bases from V and 4 bases from J, with 15 bases in between. The CDR3 consists of 14 residues. Per germline, CDR1 SEHNR and CDR2 FQNEAQ (reference sequence). The CDR3 DNA reads as TGTGCCAGCCCGGACAGTAAGGCAAATCAGCCCCAGCATTTT. Residues: CASPDSKANQPQHF.

This clonotype occurred a few times. This chain connects TRBV4-3 to TRBJ1-1, with D uncertain. Trimming stripped 0 bases from V and 7 bases from J, with 9 bases between. The CDR3 is 13 residues long. Per the germline V gene, CDR1 is LGHNA and CDR2 is YSLEER. CDR3 sequence reads: CASSQDDGFEAFF. CDR3 in DNA: TGCGCCAGCAGCCAAGATGACGGTTTTGAAGCTTTCTTT.

V is TRBV25-1 and J is TRBJ2-5; TRBD2 matches 9 bases. J gave up 4 bases and V 6 bases, and 3 bases lay outside the gene matches. The length of the CDR3 is 13 residues. CDR1 MGHDK and CDR2 SYGVNS come from the germline V gene. DNA of the CDR3: TGTGCCAGCAGCGCGGGGGGGCGAGAGACCCAGTACTTC. Translation: CASSAGGRETQYF.

The chain has TRBV6-5 and TRBJ1-3, with TRBD1 matching 10 bases. The V segment lost 4 bases and the J segment 4 bases; nucleotides outside the gene matches: 7. This CDR3 has 16 residues. Germline V gene lookup returns CDR1 MNHEY and CDR2 SVGAGI. This CDR3 reads CASSFWTGGTGNTIYF. The CDR3 coding sequence is TGTGCCAGCAGTTTCTGGACAGGGGGTACCGGAAACACCATATATTTT.

This clonotype was observed many times. CDR3 coding DNA: TGTGCCACCAGCAGGGACAGGGGGCCTGAAAAACTGTTTTTT. This sequence encodes CATSRDRGPEKLFF. This chain uses TRBV15 with TRBJ1-4, with 11 bases matching TRBD1. Looked up from germline, CDR1 is LNHNV and CDR2 is YYDKDF (reference sequence). The CDR3 sequence is 14 residues long. The J segment lost 7 bases and the V segment lost 3 bases, leaving 1 base of the junction unmatched.

The chain links TRBV19 to TRBJ2-7; the D gene could be TRBD1 or TRBD2 (5 bases each). The CDR3 runs to 14 residues. In germline, CDR1 is LNHDA, CDR2 SQIVND (reference sequence). V lost 9 bases, J lost 3 bases, and 18 bases lay in between. CDR3: CASSSQVGDYEQYF. Here the CDR3 DNA reads TGTGCCAGCAGCTCCCAGGTGGGGGACTACGAGCAGTACTTC.

In DNA, the CDR3 is TGCAGTGCTAGTGTGCGGGGGGATCAGCCCCAGCATTTT. Protein: CSASVRGDQPQHF. The chain joins TRBV20-1 to TRBJ1-5; TRBD1 is a possible D gene (5 bases). Trimming removed 3 bases at V and 5 bases at J, with 11 bases between. CDR1 and CDR2 (germline): DFQATT, SNEGSKA (reference sequence). CDR3 size: 13 residues.

This clonotype occurred many times. The gene calls are TRBV7-9 and TRBJ2-2; D uncertain. Trimming cost V 3 bases and J 1 base, with 3 bases left between them. Germline-derived CDR1 and CDR2 are SEHNR and FQNEAQ (reference sequence). There are 13 residues in the CDR3. CDR3 region: CASSFKNTGELFF. CDR3 nucleotide sequence: TGTGCCAGCAGCTTCAAGAACACCGGGGAGCTGTTTTTT.

The CDR3, as DNA: TGCAGTGCTAGAGTCCCCCGCCGAATGGGGGAGACCCAGTACTTC. This codes for CSARVPRRMGETQYF. The chain is built from TRBV20-1 and TRBJ2-5; no clear D. This CDR3 contains 15 residues. V was pared by 1 base and J by 5 bases, with 17 bases between. CDR1 DFQATT and CDR2 SNEGSKA come from the germline V gene (reference sequence).

For this clonotype: This clone may be a read error of a much larger clone one base away. The gene calls are TRBV24-1 and TRBJ2-5; possibly TRBD2 for D (6 bases). The CDR3 is 14 residues long. V shed 4 bases and J shed 2 bases, with 10 bases lying between them. Germline values: CDR1 KGHDR, CDR2 SFDVKD. The CDR3 DNA reads as TGTGCCACCAGTGACGGGGGAGGTCAAGAGACCCAGTACTTC. Its protein product is CATSDGGGQETQYF.

J is TRBJ2-5 and V is TRBV24-1, with unresolved D. This CDR3 comprises 14 residues. The V end was cut by 3 bases, the J end by 2 bases, with 9 bases between. CDR1 and CDR2 (germline): KGHDR, SFDVKD. CDR3 DNA sequence: TGTGCCACCAGTGATCCCAGAGCGCAAGAGACCCAGTACTTC. It translates to CATSDPRAQETQYF.

The chain uses TRBV5-8 and TRBJ1-6; maybe TRBD1 (6 bases). V lost 3 bases and J lost 13, with 11 bases in between. From germline, CDR1 is SGHTS and CDR2 YDEGEE. The CDR3 covers 12 residues. CDR3 nucleotide sequence: TGTGCCAGCAGCTCACAGGGCGGGCCCCTCCACTTT. This encodes CASSSQGGPLHF.

The chain carries TRBV12-3 or TRBV12-4 and TRBJ2-5; D is perhaps TRBD1 (6 bases). The CDR3 totals 14 residues. V was cut by 2 bases and J by 4 bases, with 11 bases left in between. CDR3 region: CASSLHRASETQYF. DNA of the CDR3: TGTGCCAGCAGTTTACACAGGGCTTCAGAGACCCAGTACTTC.

This clonotype was counted ten times or more. This chain joins TRBV25-1 and TRBJ1-1, with D unresolved. The germline V gene encodes CDR1 MGHDK and CDR2 SYGVNS. This CDR3 contains 15 residues. V lost 3 bases and J 0 bases, leaving 11 bases between the germline ends. The CDR3 here is CASSDSRLMNTEAFF. For the CDR3, the DNA is TGTGCCAGCAGTGACTCCCGACTCATGAACACTGAAGCTTTCTTT.

Turning to this clonotype: A clone one base away is much larger, so this may be a read error. The chain links TRBV2 to TRBJ1-6, with D hard to call. CDR3 length: 15 amino acids. The V end lost 1 base, the J end lost 2 bases, and 6 bases lay between the germline ends. Germline lookup yields CDR1 SNHLY and CDR2 FYNNEI. CDR3 nucleotides: TGTGCCAGCAGTGAAGGGCGTCCCTATAATTCACCCCTCCACTTT. Translating it yields CASSEGRPYNSPLHF. Full variable domain (outside the CDR3, taken from reference TRBV2 and TRBJ1-6): EPEVTQTPSHQVTQMGQEVILRCVPISNHLYFYWYRQILGQKVEFLVSFYNNEISEKSEIFDDQFSVERPDGSNFTLKIRSTKLEDSAMYFCASSEGRPYNSPLHFGNGTRLTVT.

The gene calls are TRBV9 and TRBJ1-4; a possible D gene is TRBD1 (5 bases). Trimming removed 0 bases from V and 3 bases from J, with 12 bases in between. The CDR3 sequence is 16 residues long. Germline V CDR1 and CDR2: SGDLS, YYNGEE. This chain's CDR3 is CASSVVGRGANEKLFF. CDR3 in DNA: TGTGCCAGCAGCGTAGTGGGTAGAGGGGCTAATGAAAAACTGTTTTTT.

The genes are TRBV24-1 and TRBJ2-3, with 11 nucleotides matching TRBD2. Germline CDR1 and CDR2: KGHDR and SFDVKD. This CDR3 comprises 18 residues. V was clipped by 5 bases and J by 2 bases; unmatched bases: 11. CDR3 coding DNA: TGTGCCACCAGTGCCGCAGCCGGGACTAGCGGATTCACAGATACGCAGTATTTT. It specifies CATSAAAGTSGFTDTQYF.

The CDR3 spells CATSRESLRDREETQYF. The CDR3 nucleotides read TGTGCCACCAGCAGAGAGAGCCTTCGGGACAGGGAAGAGACCCAGTACTTC. This sequence joins TRBV15 and TRBJ2-5, with 9 bases aligning to TRBD1. CDR3 length equals 17 residues. The germline V gene encodes CDR1 LNHNV and CDR2 YYDKDF (reference sequence). Unmatched junction bases numbered 8, after V lost 0 bases and J lost 3 bases.

This clonotype was seen more than once but under ten times. The gene calls are TRBV6-5 and TRBJ1-5; TRBD1 aligns across 9 bases. Germline V lookup: CDR1 MNHEY, CDR2 SVGAGI. J lost 2 bases, V lost 9 bases, and 8 bases had no gene match. This CDR3 comprises 15 residues. The CDR3 region is CASKTGGGGNQPQHF. DNA for the CDR3: TGTGCCAGTAAAACAGGGGGCGGTGGCAATCAGCCCCAGCATTTT.

This rearrangement joins TRBV5-1 to TRBJ1-3, with 7 bases that match TRBD1. CDR1 and CDR2 from the germline V gene are SGHRS and YFSETQ. The length of the CDR3 is 15 residues. With V trimmed by 0 bases and J by 4 bases, 4 bases remained unmatched. The CDR3 sequence is CASSLAGTEGNTIYF. DNA for the CDR3: TGCGCCAGCAGCTTGGCCGGGACAGAAGGAAACACCATATATTTT.

The chain combines TRBV7-2 with TRBJ1-1; the D is unclear. V shed 3 bases and J shed 0 bases, with 8 bases lying between them. Germline V gene data show CDR1 as SGHTA and CDR2 as FQGNSA. The CDR3 is 14 residues long. The CDR3 protein is CASSFWTVNTEAFF. CDR3 in DNA: TGTGCCAGCAGCTTCTGGACGGTGAACACTGAAGCTTTCTTT.

Remarks on this clonotype: A read error is possible here, since a much larger clone lies one base away. This chain uses TRBV7-9 with TRBJ1-6; possibly TRBD1 for D (5 bases). Germline V gene lookup returns CDR1 SEHNR and CDR2 FQNEAQ (reference sequence). This CDR3 contains 14 residues. The CDR3 sequence is CASSQPTGDSPLHF. CDR3 nucleotide sequence: TGCGCCAGCAGCCAACCCACCGGGGACTCACCCCTCCACTTT.